Shown below are 11 T cell receptor beta chains from a single sample sequenced in a study of T cells in Graves' hyperthyroidism and ophthalmopathy. Template material for amplifying TCR beta CDR3 regions consisted of RNA transcripts. The HTBI primer set drove a first-round RT-PCR of the TCR CDR3. TCRdb fed the multiplex PCR reads into MiXCR, producing one record per CDR3 protein. The sample includes roughly 500,000 distinct CDR3 sequences, 40% to 50% of them seen just once. Sample: peripheral blood or thyroid tissue (not recorded which). These receptors originate from an adult woman with Graves' disease, either hyperthyroidism or ophthalmopathy (not recorded which).

This clonotype was counted only a few times. The CDR3 bases are TGTGCCAGCAGTTACTCCGGGACATCTGGAAACACCATATATTTT. It yields the protein CASSYSGTSGNTIYF. The chain employs TRBV6-5 and TRBJ1-3, with a possible D match to TRBD1 (6 bases). Germline V gene sequence: CDR1 MNHEY, CDR2 SVGAGI. This CDR3 is built from 15 residues. V shed 0 bases and J shed 1 base, with 7 bases lying between them.

This clonotype was seen many times. The gene calls are TRBV20-1 and TRBJ2-7; D uncertain. Per germline, CDR1 DFQATT and CDR2 SNEGSKA (reference sequence). The CDR3 is made up of 12 amino acids. Trimming pared 5 bases from V and 0 bases from J, leaving 8 bases between. CDR3 residues: CSAQAHSYEQYF. The CDR3 DNA follows: TGCAGTGCTCAAGCCCACTCCTACGAGCAGTACTTC.

This clonotype was seen ten or more times. The chain links TRBV11-2 to TRBJ2-7, with 9 bases lining up with TRBD2. J lost 4 bases, V lost 5 bases, and 9 bases had no gene match. The CDR3 loop spans 15 amino acids. Germline V CDR1 and CDR2: SGHAT, FQNNGV. CDR3 coding DNA: TGTGCCAGCAGCCGCCGGGCGGGAGGGTTGTACGAGCAGTACTTC. Protein: CASSRRAGGLYEQYF.

This clonotype occurred many times. This rearrangement joins TRBV24-1 to TRBJ1-1, with TRBD1 matching over 11 bases. The CDR3 is 15 residues long. Germline CDR1 reads KGHDR; CDR2 reads SFDVKD. V gave up 2 bases and J gave up 4 bases; unmatched junction bases: 2. Here the CDR3 reads CATSDSGTGGTEAFF. CDR3 sequence (DNA): TGTGCCACCAGTGATTCCGGGACAGGGGGCACTGAAGCTTTCTTT.

The rearrangement links TRBV7-8 to TRBJ1-1; possible D gene TRBD1, 5 bases. Germline CDR1 is SGHVS and CDR2 is FQNEAQ. Trimming cost V 5 bases and J 10 bases, with 14 bases left between them. This CDR3 comprises 12 residues. The chain's CDR3 is CASSAQGEVAFF. The DNA of the CDR3 is TGTGCCAGCAGCGCCCAGGGAGAGGTAGCTTTCTTT.

The rearrangement uses TRBV19 and TRBJ1-2; D perhaps matches TRBD1 (6 bases). Germline V gene data show CDR1 as LNHDA and CDR2 as SQIVND (reference sequence). Trimming took off 4 bases at V and 4 bases at J, with 10 bases between the two ends. This CDR3 spans 13 amino acids. The CDR3 spells CASSTQGSYGYTF. CDR3 DNA: TGTGCCAGTAGTACACAGGGAAGCTATGGCTACACCTTC.

The chain has TRBV29-1 and TRBJ1-2; tentative D call: TRBD1 (6 bases). V was trimmed by 2 bases and J by 4 bases, leaving 14 bases between them. The CDR3 loop spans 14 amino acids. Looked up from germline, CDR1 is SQVTM and CDR2 is ANQGSEA. Here the CDR3 reads CSVEKGGSLYGYTF. The CDR3 DNA reads as TGCAGCGTTGAAAAGGGGGGCAGCCTCTATGGCTACACCTTC. Combining the CDR3 with reference TRBV29-1 and TRBJ1-2 gives the whole variable domain SAVISQKPSRDICQRGTSLTIQCQVDSQVTMMFWYRQQPGQSLTLIATANQGSEATYESGFVIDKFPISRPNLTFSTLTVSNMSPEDSSIYLCSVEKGGSLYGYTFGSGTRLTVV.

The sample holds a few counts of this clonotype. A much larger clone lies a single base off, so this may be a read error. The CDR3 end shows no conserved phenylalanine or tryptophan, and so a read error is likely. The rearrangement links TRBV20-1 to TRBJ1-1; D is possibly TRBD1 (6 bases). The CDR3 length is 15 residues. V lost 0 bases and J lost 4, with 15 bases in between. The germline gives CDR1 DFQATT, CDR2 SNEGSKA (reference sequence). CDR3 sequence reads: CSARDRRKGGTEAFL. In nucleotides, the CDR3 is TGCAGTGCTAGAGATCGTAGGAAGGGGGGCACTGAAGCTTTCCTT.

This clonotype showed up just a few times. The CDR3 loop reads CASSQDGTVPSYEQYF. CDR3 coding DNA: TGTGCCAGCAGCCAAGATGGTACAGTTCCCTCCTACGAGCAGTACTTC. The chain joins TRBV28 to TRBJ2-7; unclear D gene. This CDR3 has 16 residues. V was cut by 6 bases and J by 0 bases, with 18 bases left in between. Germline-derived CDR1 and CDR2 are MDHEN and SYDVKM.

The chain couples TRBV29-1 to TRBJ2-7, with D tentatively TRBD2 (5 bases). The CDR3 extends over 12 amino acids. Germline V gene sequence: CDR1 SQVTM, CDR2 ANQGSEA. The germline V and J ends were trimmed by 8 bases and 7 bases, with 18 bases remaining between them. The CDR3 is CSSRGGSGEQYF. The DNA of the CDR3 is TGCAGCTCCCGTGGAGGTTCGGGGGAGCAGTACTTC.

The J gene is TRBJ2-1, the V gene TRBV29-1; 9 positions agree with TRBD2. With 0 bases clipped from V and 7 bases from J, the junction kept 10 bases outside the gene matches. There are 16 residues in the CDR3. Germline values: CDR1 SQVTM, CDR2 ANQGSEA. The CDR3 region has the DNA TGCAGCGTTGAAGATTCAAGTAGCGGGAGTTTGAATGAGCAGTTCTTC. Translating gives CSVEDSSSGSLNEQFF.